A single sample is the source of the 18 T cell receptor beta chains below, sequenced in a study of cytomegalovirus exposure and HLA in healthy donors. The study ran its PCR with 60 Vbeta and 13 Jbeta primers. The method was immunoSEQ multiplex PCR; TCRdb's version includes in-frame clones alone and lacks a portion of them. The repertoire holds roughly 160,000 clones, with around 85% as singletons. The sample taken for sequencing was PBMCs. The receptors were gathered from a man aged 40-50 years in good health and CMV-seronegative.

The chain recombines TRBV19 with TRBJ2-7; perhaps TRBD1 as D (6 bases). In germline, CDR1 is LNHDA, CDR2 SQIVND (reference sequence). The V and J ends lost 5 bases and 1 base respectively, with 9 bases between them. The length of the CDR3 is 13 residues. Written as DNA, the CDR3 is TGTGCCAGTAGTCAACAGGGATCCTACGAGCAGTACTTC. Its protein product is CASSQQGSYEQYF.

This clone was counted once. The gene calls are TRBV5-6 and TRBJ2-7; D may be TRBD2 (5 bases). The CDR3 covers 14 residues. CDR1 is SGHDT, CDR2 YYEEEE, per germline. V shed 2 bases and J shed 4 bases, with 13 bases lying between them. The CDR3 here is CASSLRGFQYEQYF. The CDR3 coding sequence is TGTGCCAGCAGCTTACGCGGGTTTCAGTACGAGCAGTACTTC.

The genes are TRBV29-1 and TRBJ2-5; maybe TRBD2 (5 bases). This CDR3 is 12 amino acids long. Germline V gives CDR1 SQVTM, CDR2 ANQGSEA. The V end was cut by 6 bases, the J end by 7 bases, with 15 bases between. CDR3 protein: CSVRTSNPTQYF. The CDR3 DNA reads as TGCAGCGTCCGCACTAGTAATCCGACCCAGTACTTC.

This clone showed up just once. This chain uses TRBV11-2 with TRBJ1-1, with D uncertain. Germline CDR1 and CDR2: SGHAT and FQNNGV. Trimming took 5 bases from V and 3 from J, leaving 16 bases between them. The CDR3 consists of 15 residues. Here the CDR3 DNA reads TGTGCCAGCAGCCCTAGTCGGGTAGTGCACACTGAAGCTTTCTTT. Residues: CASSPSRVVHTEAFF. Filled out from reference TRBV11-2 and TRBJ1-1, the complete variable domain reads EAGVAQSPRYKIIEKRQSVAFWCNPISGHATLYWYQQILGQGPKLLIQFQNNGVVDDSQLPKDRFSAERLKGVDSTLKIQPAKLEDSAVYLCASSPSRVVHTEAFFGQGTRLTVV.

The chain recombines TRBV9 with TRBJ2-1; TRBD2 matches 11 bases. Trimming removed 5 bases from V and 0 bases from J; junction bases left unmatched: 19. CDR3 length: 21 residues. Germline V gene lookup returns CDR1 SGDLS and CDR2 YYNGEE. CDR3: CASSEPRRVGTSGSSYNEQFF. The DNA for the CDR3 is TGTGCCAGCAGTGAGCCCCGGAGGGTCGGGACTAGCGGAAGCTCCTACAATGAGCAGTTCTTC.

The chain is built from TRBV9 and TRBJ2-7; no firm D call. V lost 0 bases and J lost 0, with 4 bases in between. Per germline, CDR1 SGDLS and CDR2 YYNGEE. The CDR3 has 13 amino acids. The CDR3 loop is CASSVVVSYEQYF. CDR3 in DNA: TGTGCCAGCAGCGTAGTCGTCTCCTACGAGCAGTACTTC.

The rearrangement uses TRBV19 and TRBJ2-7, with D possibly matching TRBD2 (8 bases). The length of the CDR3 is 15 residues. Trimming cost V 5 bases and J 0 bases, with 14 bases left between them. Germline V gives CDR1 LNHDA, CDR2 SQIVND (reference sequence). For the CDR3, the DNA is TGTGCCAGTAGTCTTCGGGAGGGGGCCTCCTACGAGCAGTACTTC. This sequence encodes CASSLREGASYEQYF.

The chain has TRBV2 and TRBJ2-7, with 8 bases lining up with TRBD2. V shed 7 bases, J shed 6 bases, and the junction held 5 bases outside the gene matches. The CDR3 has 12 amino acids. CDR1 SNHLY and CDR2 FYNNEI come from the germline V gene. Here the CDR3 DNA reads TGTGCCAGCAAGGGACTAGACCTCGAGCAGTACTTC. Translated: CASKGLDLEQYF.

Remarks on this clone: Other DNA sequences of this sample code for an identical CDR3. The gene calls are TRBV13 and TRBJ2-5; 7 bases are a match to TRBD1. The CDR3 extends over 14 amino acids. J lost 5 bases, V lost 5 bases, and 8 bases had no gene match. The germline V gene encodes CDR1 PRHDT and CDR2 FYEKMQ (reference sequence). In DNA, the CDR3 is TGTGCCAGCAGCCTCTACAGGGGTGTCGAGACCCAGTACTTC. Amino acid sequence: CASSLYRGVETQYF.

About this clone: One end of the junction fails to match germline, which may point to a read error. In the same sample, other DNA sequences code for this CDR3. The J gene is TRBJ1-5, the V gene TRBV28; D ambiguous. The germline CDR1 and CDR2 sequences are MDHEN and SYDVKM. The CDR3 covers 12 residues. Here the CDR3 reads CASSPRPGPQHF. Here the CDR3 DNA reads TGCGCCAGCAGTCCCCGCCCAGGGCCCCAGCATTTT.

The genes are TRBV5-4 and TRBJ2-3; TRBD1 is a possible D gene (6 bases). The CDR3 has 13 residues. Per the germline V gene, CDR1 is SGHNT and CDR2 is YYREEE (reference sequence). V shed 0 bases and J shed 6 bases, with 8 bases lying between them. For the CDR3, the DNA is TGTGCCAGCAGCTTGGAAAGGGGGGATACGCAGTATTTT. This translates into CASSLERGDTQYF. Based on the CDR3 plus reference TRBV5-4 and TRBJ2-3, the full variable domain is ETGVTQSPTHLIKTRGQQVTLRCSSQSGHNTVSWYQQALGQGPQFIFQYYREEENGRGNFPPRFSGLQFPNYSSELNVNALELDDSALYLCASSLERGDTQYFGPGTRLTVL.

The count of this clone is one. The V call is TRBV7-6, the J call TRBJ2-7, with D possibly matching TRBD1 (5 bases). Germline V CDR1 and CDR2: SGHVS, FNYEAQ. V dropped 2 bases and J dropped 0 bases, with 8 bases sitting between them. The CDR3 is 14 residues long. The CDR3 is CASSLRQHSYEQYF. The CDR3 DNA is TGTGCCAGCAGCTTAAGACAGCACTCCTACGAGCAGTACTTC.

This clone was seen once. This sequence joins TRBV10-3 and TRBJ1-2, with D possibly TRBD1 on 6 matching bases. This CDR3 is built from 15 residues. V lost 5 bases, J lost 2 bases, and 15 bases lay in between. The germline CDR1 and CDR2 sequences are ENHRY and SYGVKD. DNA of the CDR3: TGTGCCATCAGTTTTTCGACAGGCAAAAACTATGGCTACACCTTC. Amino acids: CAISFSTGKNYGYTF.

CDR3 protein: CASTRSLEVAGSSETQYF. For the CDR3, the DNA is TGTGCCAGCACCAGATCATTGGAGGTAGCGGGGTCCTCGGAGACCCAGTACTTC. The genes are TRBV2 and TRBJ2-5; 8 bases agree with TRBD2. J was trimmed by 5 bases and V by 7 bases; bases with no gene match: 21. CDR1 and CDR2 (germline): SNHLY, FYNNEI. The CDR3 has 18 amino acids.

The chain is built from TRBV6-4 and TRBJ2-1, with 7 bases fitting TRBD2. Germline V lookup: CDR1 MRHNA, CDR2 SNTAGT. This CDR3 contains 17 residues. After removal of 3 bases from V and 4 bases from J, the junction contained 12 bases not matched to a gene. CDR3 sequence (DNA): TGTGCCAGCAGTGAACCGACGGGGGGTTCCCTTTACAATGAGCAGTTCTTC. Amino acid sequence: CASSEPTGGSLYNEQFF.

CDR3 loop: CASSDVTGHYSNQPQHF. In DNA, the CDR3 is TGCGCCAGCAGTGACGTGACAGGGCACTATAGCAATCAGCCCCAGCATTTT. V gene TRBV10-2 combines with J gene TRBJ1-5; TRBD1 agrees at 7 bases. V trimming: 3 bases; J trimming: 0 bases; junction bases outside the gene matches: 8. The CDR3 has 17 residues. The germline V gene encodes CDR1 WSHSY and CDR2 SAAADI.

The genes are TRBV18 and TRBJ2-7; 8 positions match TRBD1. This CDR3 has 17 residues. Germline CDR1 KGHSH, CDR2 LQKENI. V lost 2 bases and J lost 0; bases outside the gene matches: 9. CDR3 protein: CASSPLGQGLGSYEQYF. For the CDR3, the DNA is TGTGCCAGCTCACCATTAGGACAGGGCCTGGGCTCCTACGAGCAGTACTTC.

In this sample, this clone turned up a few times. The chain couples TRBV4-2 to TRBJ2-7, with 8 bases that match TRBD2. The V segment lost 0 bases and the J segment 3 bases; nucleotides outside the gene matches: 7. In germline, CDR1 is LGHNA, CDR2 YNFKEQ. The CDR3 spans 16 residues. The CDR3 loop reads CASSQDSGLGGYEQYF. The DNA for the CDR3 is TGTGCCAGCAGCCAAGATTCGGGACTAGGCGGCTACGAGCAGTACTTC.